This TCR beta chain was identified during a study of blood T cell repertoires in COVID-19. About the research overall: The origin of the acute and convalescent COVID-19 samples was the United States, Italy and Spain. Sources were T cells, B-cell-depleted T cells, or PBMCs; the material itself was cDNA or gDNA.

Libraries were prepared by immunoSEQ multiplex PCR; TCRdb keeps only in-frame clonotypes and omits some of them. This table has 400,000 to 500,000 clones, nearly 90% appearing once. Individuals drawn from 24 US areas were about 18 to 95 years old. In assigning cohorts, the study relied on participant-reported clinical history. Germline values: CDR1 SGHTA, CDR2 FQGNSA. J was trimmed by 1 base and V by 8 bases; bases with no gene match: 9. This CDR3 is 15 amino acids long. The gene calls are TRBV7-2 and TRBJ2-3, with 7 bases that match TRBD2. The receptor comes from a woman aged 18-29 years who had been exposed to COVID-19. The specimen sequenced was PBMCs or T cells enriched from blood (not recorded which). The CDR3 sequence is CASGRGRVGTDTQYF. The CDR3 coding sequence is TGTGCCAGCGGTAGAGGGAGGGTAGGCACAGATACGCAGTATTTT.